The entry below gives a single TCR beta chain sequence along with its context. These data are taken from a study of T cell changes during pregnancy in multiple sclerosis. Unmatched junction bases numbered 3, after V lost 5 bases and J lost 3 bases. This CDR3 spans 14 amino acids. Germline values: CDR1 MNHEY, CDR2 SVGAGI. The table came from immunoSEQ multiplex PCR; TCRdb's copy has only in-frame clones and leaves some out. The repertoire holds about 71,000 clones, with roughly 92% as singletons. This sample comprised peripheral blood, obtained in the third trimester of pregnancy. The sequence derives from a female donor with multiple sclerosis, enrolled in a pregnancy study. V gene TRBV6-5 combines with J gene TRBJ1-1; 10 bases map to TRBD1. DNA of the CDR3: TGTGCCAGCAGTAGGGACAGGGGCGACACTGAAGCTTTCTTT. Translated: CASSRDRGDTEAFF.